This T cell receptor (beta chain) is from a study of STAT5B mutations in CD4+ large granular lymphocyte leukemia. Findings of the study overall: About a quarter of private leukemic clonotypes occurred rarely in other patients' non-leukemic repertoires. The CD4+ versus CD8+ T-LGLL clonality difference may reflect limited sample size. Top patient clones used TRBV06 genes more often: 8/27 versus 2/35 in controls.

From germline, CDR1 is GTSNPN and CDR2 SVGIG (reference sequence). V lost 4 bases to trimming and J lost 6 bases, with 18 bases between them. The CDR3 runs to 15 residues. Control samples were healthy donors' buffy coats. Sequenced by immunoSEQ multiplex PCR; TCRdb stores in-frame clones only, minus some. In the table there are under 55,000 clones, 80% to 90% of which are singletons. This clone has only one observation. Antigen: not known. The chain is built from TRBV30 and TRBJ2-2, with D tentatively TRBD2 (5 bases). The receptor was isolated from a human donor in good health. The sample taken for sequencing was CD4+ T cells from blood buffy coats. CDR3 in amino acids: CAWKKGSGSAGELFF. CDR3 DNA: TGTGCCTGGAAAAAAGGGTCGGGAAGCGCCGGGGAGCTGTTTTTT.